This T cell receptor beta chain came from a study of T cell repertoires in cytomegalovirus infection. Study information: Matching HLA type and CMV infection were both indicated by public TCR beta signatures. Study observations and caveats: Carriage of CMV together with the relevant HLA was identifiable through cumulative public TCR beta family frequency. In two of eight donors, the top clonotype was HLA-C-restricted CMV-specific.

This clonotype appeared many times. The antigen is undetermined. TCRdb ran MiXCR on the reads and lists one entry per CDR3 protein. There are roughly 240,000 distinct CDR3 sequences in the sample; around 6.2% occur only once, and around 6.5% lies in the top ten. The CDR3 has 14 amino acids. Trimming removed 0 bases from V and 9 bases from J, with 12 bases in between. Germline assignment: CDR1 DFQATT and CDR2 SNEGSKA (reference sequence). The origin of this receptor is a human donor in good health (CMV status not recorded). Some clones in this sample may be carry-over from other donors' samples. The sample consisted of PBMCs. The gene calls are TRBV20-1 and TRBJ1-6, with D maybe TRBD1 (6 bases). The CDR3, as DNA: TGCAGTGCTAGAGATATAGGGGGTGGTTCACCCCTCCACTTT. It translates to CSARDIGGGSPLHF.